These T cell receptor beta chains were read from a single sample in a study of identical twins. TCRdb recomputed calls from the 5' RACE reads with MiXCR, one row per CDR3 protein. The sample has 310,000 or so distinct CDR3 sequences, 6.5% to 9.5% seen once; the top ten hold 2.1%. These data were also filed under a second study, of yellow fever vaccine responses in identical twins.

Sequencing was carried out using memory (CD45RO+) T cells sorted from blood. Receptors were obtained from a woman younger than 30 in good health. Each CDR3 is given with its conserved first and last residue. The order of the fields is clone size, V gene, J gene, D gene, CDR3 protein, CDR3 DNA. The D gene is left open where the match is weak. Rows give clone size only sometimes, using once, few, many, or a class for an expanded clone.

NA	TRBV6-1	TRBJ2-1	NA	CASSGKRGGNEQFF	TGTGCCAGCAGTGGCAAGCGAGGCGGGAATGAGCAGTTCTTC
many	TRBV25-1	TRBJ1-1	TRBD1	CASRGLGQLNTEAFF	TGTGCCAGCAGGGGACTGGGACAGCTGAACACTGAAGCTTTCTTT
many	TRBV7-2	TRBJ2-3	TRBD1	CASSSDGQGGQYF	TGTGCCAGCAGCTCTGACGGACAGGGCGGCCAGTATTTT
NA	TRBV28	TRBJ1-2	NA	CASSSGQPSNYGYTF	TGTGCCAGCAGTTCAGGACAGCCCTCTAACTATGGCTACACCTTC
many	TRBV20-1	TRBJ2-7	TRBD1	CSATWTGSYEQYF	TGCAGTGCTACCTGGACAGGGAGCTACGAGCAGTACTTC
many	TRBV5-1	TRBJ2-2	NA	CASSFGTMNTGELFF	TGCGCCAGCAGCTTCGGGACAATGAACACCGGGGAGCTGTTTTTT
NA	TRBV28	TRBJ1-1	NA	CASSSLAAAFF	TGTGCCAGCAGTTCCTTAGCTGCAGCTTTCTTT
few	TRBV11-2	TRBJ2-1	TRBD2	CASSPRRLAGGSYNEQFF	TGTGCCAGCAGCCCCCGAAGACTAGCGGGGGGCTCCTACAATGAGCAGTTCTTC
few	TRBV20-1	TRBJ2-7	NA	CSVAGLPTYEQYF	TGCAGTGTCGCCGGACTACCCACCTACGAGCAGTACTTC
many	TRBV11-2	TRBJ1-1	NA	CASSFQGNTEAFF	TGTGCCAGCAGCTTTCAAGGGAACACTGAAGCTTTCTTT
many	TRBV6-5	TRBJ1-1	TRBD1	CASSYGGQGNTEAFF	TGTGCCAGCAGTTACGGGGGACAGGGGAACACTGAAGCTTTCTTT
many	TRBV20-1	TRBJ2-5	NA	CSATGRGRSGQETQYF	TGCAGTGCGACAGGCAGAGGGCGTAGCGGGCAAGAGACCCAGTACTTC
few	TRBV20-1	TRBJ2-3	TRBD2	CSARTSGGALSTDTQYF	TGCAGTGCTCGGACTAGCGGGGGGGCCTTGAGCACAGATACGCAGTATTTT
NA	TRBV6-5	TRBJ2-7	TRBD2	CASSYSASGRGYEQYF	TGTGCCAGCAGTTACTCGGCTAGCGGGAGGGGGTACGAGCAGTACTTC
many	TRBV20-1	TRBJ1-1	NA	CSATGTPKAFF	TGCAGTGCAACCGGGACACCTAAAGCTTTCTTT
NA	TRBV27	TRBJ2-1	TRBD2	CASSLGRGGWEQFF	TGTGCCAGCAGCCTCGGGCGGGGGGGCTGGGAGCAGTTCTTC
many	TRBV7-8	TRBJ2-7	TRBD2	CASSLGGTSGHHSYEQYF	TGTGCCAGCAGCTTAGGGGGGACTAGCGGGCACCACTCCTACGAGCAGTACTTC
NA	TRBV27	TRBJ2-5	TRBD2	CASSSGLAGQMGKTQYF	TGTGCCAGCAGTTCGGGACTAGCGGGGCAAATGGGGAAGACCCAGTACTTC
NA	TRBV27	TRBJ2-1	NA	CASSFWGEYNEQFF	TGTGCCAGCAGTTTCTGGGGCGAATACAATGAGCAGTTCTTC
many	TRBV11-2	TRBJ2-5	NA	CASTAALAKNQETQYF	TGTGCCAGCACCGCTGCGCTAGCGAAAAACCAAGAGACCCAGTACTTC
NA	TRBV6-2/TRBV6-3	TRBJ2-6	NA	CASGAGDGSGANVLTF	TGTGCCAGCGGGGCAGGGGACGGCTCTGGGGCCAACGTCCTGACTTTC
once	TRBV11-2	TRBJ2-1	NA	CASSFGTPGYNEQFF	TGTGCCAGCAGCTTCGGGACCCCAGGGTACAATGAGCAGTTCTTC
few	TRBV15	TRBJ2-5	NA	CATSRWYQETQYF	TGTGCCACCAGCAGATGGTACCAAGAGACCCAGTACTTC
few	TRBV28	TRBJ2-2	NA	CASSLALAGPGGELFF	TGTGCCAGCAGTTTAGCCTTGGCGGGCCCAGGAGGGGAGCTGTTTTTT
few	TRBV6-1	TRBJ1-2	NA	CASNSLGASEGYTF	TGTGCCAGCAACAGTCTGGGTGCCAGTGAGGGCTACACCTTC
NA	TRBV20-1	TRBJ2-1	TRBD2	CSARVTSGGAQPF	TGCAGTGCTAGAGTAACTAGCGGGGGGGCCCAACCCTTC
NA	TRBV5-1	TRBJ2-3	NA	CASSPRGDRTDTQYF	TGCGCCAGCAGCCCGAGGGGCGACCGCACAGATACGCAGTATTTT
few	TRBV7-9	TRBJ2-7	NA	CASSYPTVRGYEQYF	TGTGCCAGCAGCTATCCCACGGTCAGGGGCTACGAGCAGTACTTC
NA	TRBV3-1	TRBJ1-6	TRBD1	CASSLRTGENSPLHF	TGTGCCAGCAGCCTGCGGACAGGGGAGAATTCACCCCTCCACTTT
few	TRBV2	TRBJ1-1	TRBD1	CASSFSTGTLEAFF	TGTGCCAGCAGTTTTTCGACAGGGACTCTGGAAGCTTTCTTT
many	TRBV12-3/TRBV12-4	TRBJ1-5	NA	CASRTGSYNQPQHF	TGTGCCAGCAGGACCGGGTCCTACAATCAGCCCCAGCATTTT
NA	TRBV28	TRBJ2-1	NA	CATHWRSSYNEQFF	TGTGCCACCCACTGGCGTAGCTCCTACAATGAGCAGTTCTTC
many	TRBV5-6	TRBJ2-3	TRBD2	CASSARTSGSGDTQYF	TGTGCCAGCAGCGCGAGGACTAGCGGGAGTGGAGATACGCAGTATTTT
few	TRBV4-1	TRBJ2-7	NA	CASSQGGPPWEQYF	TGCGCCAGCAGCCAGGGGGGGCCTCCCTGGGAGCAGTACTTC
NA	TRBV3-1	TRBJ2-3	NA	CASSQAGATTDTQYF	TGTGCCAGCAGCCAAGCGGGAGCAACCACAGATACGCAGTATTTT
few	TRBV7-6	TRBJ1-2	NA	CASTTLTAGTFTF	TGTGCCAGCACCACCCTGACAGCGGGGACTTTCACCTTC
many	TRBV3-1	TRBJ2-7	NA	CASSHSSYEQYF	TGTGCCAGCAGCCACTCTAGCTACGAGCAGTACTTC
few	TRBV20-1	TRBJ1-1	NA	CSARGVVPPGNTEAFF	TGCAGTGCTAGAGGAGTTGTACCTCCTGGGAACACTGAAGCTTTCTTT
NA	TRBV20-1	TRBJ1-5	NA	CSAHNPLNSGQPQHF	TGCAGTGCCCACAATCCCCTAAACAGTGGCCAGCCCCAGCATTTT
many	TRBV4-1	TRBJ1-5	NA	CASSQVLGNQPQHF	TGCGCCAGCAGCCAAGTCTTAGGTAATCAGCCCCAGCATTTT
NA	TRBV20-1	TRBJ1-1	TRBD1	CSARTGEPTEAFF	TGCAGTGCACGGACAGGGGAGCCCACTGAAGCTTTCTTT
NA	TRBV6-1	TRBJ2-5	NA	CASSRRGGETQYF	TGTGCCAGCAGCCGGCGGGGTGGGGAGACCCAGTACTTC
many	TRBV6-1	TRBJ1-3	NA	CASSVRKGGNTIYF	TGTGCCAGCAGTGTCCGGAAGGGAGGAAACACCATATATTTT
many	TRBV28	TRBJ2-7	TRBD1	CASTEPGQGINEQYF	TGTGCCAGCACCGAACCGGGACAGGGAATCAACGAGCAGTACTTC
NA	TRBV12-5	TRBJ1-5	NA	CASGPGGGLGQPQHF	TGTGCTAGTGGTCCCGGGGGGGGCCTAGGACAGCCCCAGCATTTT
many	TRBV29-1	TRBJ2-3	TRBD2	CSVAAASGSTDTQYF	TGCAGCGTTGCCGCGGCTAGCGGAAGCACAGATACGCAGTATTTT
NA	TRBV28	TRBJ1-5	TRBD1	CASSPLFSGGNQLQHF	TGTGCCAGCAGTCCCCTTTTTTCAGGGGGCAATCAGCTCCAGCATTTT
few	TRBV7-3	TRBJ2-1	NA	CASSLTFLNEQFF	TGTGCCAGCAGCTTAACATTTCTCAATGAGCAGTTCTTC
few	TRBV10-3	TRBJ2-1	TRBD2	CAISDSQGGGAHEQFF	TGTGCCATCAGTGACTCGCAGGGCGGGGGGGCCCATGAGCAGTTCTTC
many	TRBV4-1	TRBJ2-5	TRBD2	CASRASGLVVETQYF	TGCGCCAGCAGGGCTAGCGGCCTAGTCGTCGAGACCCAGTACTTC
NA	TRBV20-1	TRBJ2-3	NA	CSARVERVRDTQYF	TGCAGTGCTAGGGTCGAGCGGGTGAGAGATACGCAGTATTTT
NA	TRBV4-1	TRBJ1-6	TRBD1	CASSQRGQSGDSPLHF	TGCGCCAGCAGCCAGAGGGGACAGAGTGGGGATTCACCCCTCCACTTT
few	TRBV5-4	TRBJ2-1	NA	CASSLMVGQGNYNEQFF	TGTGCCAGCAGCTTGATGGTTGGGCAGGGAAACTACAATGAGCAGTTCTTC
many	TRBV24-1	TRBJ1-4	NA	CATSDPNEKLFF	TGTGCCACCAGTGACCCGAATGAAAAACTGTTTTTT